The clone carrying this T cell receptor beta chain was observed a handful of times. The target antigen is unknown. This record belongs to a study of vaccination and CD4 T cells after COVID-19. Background on the study: With a range of 35 to 161, the median interval from diagnosis to drawing post-COVID samples was around 93 days. Investigators took post-vaccine samples a median roughly 73 days after dose two, within a range of 14 to 241.

The CDR3 runs 15 residues. From germline, CDR1 is MNHEY and CDR2 SVGAGI. The V end lost 4 bases, the J end lost 0 bases, and 13 bases lay between the germline ends. The study sequenced cultured CD4+ T cell DNA using the Oncomine TCR Beta short-read assay. From cultured CD4+ T cells, genomic DNA was extracted. One entry per CDR3 protein, called by TCRdb with MiXCR from the PCR reads. Of roughly 9,300 distinct CDR3 sequences in the sample, approximately 36% were seen once. Stated treatment: roughly nine-day PBMC culture with coronavirus spike peptide pools or control peptides (ViraFEST assay). CD4+ T lymphocytes from the unexposed donor were collected before the COVID-19 pandemic (2011-2018).

The sample comprised CD4+ T cells from blood, cultured in vitro. The TCR originated in a human donor in good health. The chain recombines TRBV6-5 with TRBJ2-7, with unresolved D. CDR3 coding DNA: TGTGCCAGCAGTTCTCCTACACTAAGCTCCTACGAGCAGTACTTC. Its protein product is CASSSPTLSSYEQYF.